The 28 T cell receptor beta chains given below trace back to one sample, sequenced in a study of OX40 agonist ivuxolimab in advanced cancers. Profiled with immunoSEQ multiplex PCR; TCRdb holds only in-frame clones, not every one. The sample yields tens of thousands of clones, roughly 82% seen once. Source: CD4+ or CD8+ T cells sorted from blood, taken in a trial of the OX40 agonist ivuxolimab. The receptor source for this set is an adult with an advanced solid tumor such as melanoma, head and neck, liver or kidney cancer.

This rearrangement joins TRBV28 to TRBJ1-2, with D uncertain. V was trimmed by 6 bases and J by 8 bases, leaving 19 bases between them. CDR3 length: 14 residues. CDR1 is MDHEN and CDR2 is SYDVKM in the germline V gene. CDR3 in DNA: TGTGCCAGCAGGCTAGGCTACTCCTTGGGGGGCTACACCTTC. Amino acid sequence: CASRLGYSLGGYTF.

The chain uses TRBV29-1 and TRBJ2-3; no clear D. This CDR3 spans 12 amino acids. CDR1 is SQVTM, CDR2 ANQGSEA, per germline. V lost 3 bases, J lost 3 bases, and 7 bases lay in between. CDR3 coding DNA: TGCAGCGTTGATGACCAGACAGATACGCAGTATTTT. It encodes CSVDDQTDTQYF.

This chain uses TRBV9 with TRBJ2-5; D possibly uses TRBD1 or TRBD2 (5 bases each). Looked up from germline, CDR1 is SGDLS and CDR2 is YYNGEE. The V gene lost 4 bases and the J gene lost 11 bases, with 24 bases spanning the gap. The CDR3 consists of 15 residues. DNA of the CDR3: TGTGCCAGCAGCCCTCGGGACGGCAAAAGCACGGAGCAGTACTTC. Translation: CASSPRDGKSTEQYF.

The chain is built from TRBV5-8 and TRBJ2-7; 8 nucleotides match TRBD1. The CDR3 is 14 residues long. Germline V CDR1 and CDR2: SGHTS, YDEGEE. Losses at the gene ends were 0 bases for V and 5 bases for J; bases not matched to a gene: 4. In nucleotides, the CDR3 is TGTGCCAGCAGCTTGGGACAGGGGATCGACGAGCAGTACGTC. Translated: CASSLGQGIDEQYV.

This sequence joins TRBV18 and TRBJ1-4, with D possibly being TRBD1 (5 bases). The CDR3 consists of 15 residues. V dropped 6 bases and J dropped 5 bases, with 16 bases sitting between them. Germline CDR1 KGHSH, CDR2 LQKENI. CDR3 bases: TGTGCCAGCTCGGAAACAGGAATTTTAAATGAAAAACTGTTTTTT. It codes for CASSETGILNEKLFF.

The chain employs TRBV9 and TRBJ2-6; D is ambiguous. Trimming cost V 0 bases and J 0 bases, with 7 bases left between them. The CDR3 contains 16 residues. CDR1 is SGDLS and CDR2 is YYNGEE in the germline V gene. CDR3 DNA sequence: TGTGCCAGCAGCGTAGCGGCAGACTCTGGGGCCAACGTCCTGACTTTC. Protein product: CASSVAADSGANVLTF.

This clone has more than one count but fewer than ten. This chain uses TRBV5-6 with TRBJ1-2, with TRBD1 as a possible D gene (5 bases). Germline V gene lookup returns CDR1 SGHDT and CDR2 YYEEEE. This CDR3 has 15 amino acids. V lost 0 bases, J lost 2 bases, and 11 bases lay in between. As DNA, the CDR3 is TGTGCCAGCAGCTTGGATCGGGGGGAGAACTATGGCTACACCTTC. Amino acids: CASSLDRGENYGYTF.

The V gene is TRBV6-5, the J gene TRBJ2-2; D is possibly TRBD2 (5 bases). The CDR3 is 15 residues long. V was cut by 6 bases and J by 4 bases, with 15 bases left in between. Germline CDR1 and CDR2: MNHEY and SVGAGI. CDR3 DNA sequence: TGTGCCAGCAGGGTTACGAGGGTAGGCACCGGGGAGCTGTTTTTT. Residues: CASRVTRVGTGELFF.

The CDR3 DNA sequence: TGTGCCAGCAGTCAACTTAGCTCCTACAATGAGCAGTTCTTC. Residues: CASSQLSSYNEQFF. The J gene is TRBJ2-1, the V gene TRBV6-6; D is undetermined. The CDR3 runs 14 residues. Germline V gene data show CDR1 as MNHNY and CDR2 as SVGAGI (reference sequence). V lost 5 bases, J lost 0 bases, and 8 bases lay in between.

The rearrangement joins TRBV10-1 to TRBJ2-1, with D perhaps matching TRBD2 (6 bases). Germline V gene data show CDR1 as WNHNN and CDR2 as SYGVQD (reference sequence). The CDR3 runs to 13 residues. V gave up 4 bases and J gave up 4 bases, with 8 bases separating them. CDR3 sequence: CASSVAGYNEQFF. The CDR3 bases are TGCGCCAGCAGTGTGGCGGGGTACAATGAGCAGTTCTTC.

This sequence joins TRBV6-5 and TRBJ2-1; possible D gene TRBD1, 6 bases. The CDR3 extends over 13 amino acids. V shed 2 bases and J shed 8 bases, with 10 bases lying between them. From germline, CDR1 is MNHEY and CDR2 SVGAGI. The CDR3 nucleotides are TGTGCCAGCAGTTACACCACAGGGCATGAGCAGTTCTTC. It encodes CASSYTTGHEQFF.

This clone was seen a single time. The rearrangement links TRBV7-9 to TRBJ1-1, with a weak D call TRBD1 (5 bases). CDR1 and CDR2 from the germline V gene are SEHNR and FQNEAQ (reference sequence). The V end was cut by 3 bases, the J end by 2 bases, with 13 bases between. The CDR3 is made up of 15 amino acids. The CDR3 protein is CASSLKGQLNTEAFF. CDR3 DNA: TGTGCCAGCAGCTTGAAGGGGCAGCTAAACACTGAAGCTTTCTTT.

The rearrangement joins TRBV4-1 to TRBJ1-4, with unresolved D. CDR1 and CDR2 (germline): MGHRA, YSYEKL. V lost 5 bases and J 8 bases, leaving 15 bases between the germline ends. This CDR3 has 14 residues. CDR3 in DNA: TGCGCCAGCAGCATAAATGCCCCAAGGGAAAAACTGTTTTTT. This codes for CASSINAPREKLFF.

The chain joins TRBV2 to TRBJ1-4; D is undetermined. The V end lost 3 bases, the J end lost 7 bases, and 9 bases lay between the germline ends. The CDR3 spans 13 residues. The V gene's germline CDR1 is SNHLY and CDR2 FYNNEI. CDR3 loop: CASSERWSEKLFF. The CDR3 nucleotides are TGTGCCAGCAGTGAGCGTTGGAGTGAAAAACTGTTTTTT. The full variable domain, its missing parts supplied by reference TRBV2 and TRBJ1-4, is EPEVTQTPSHQVTQMGQEVILRCVPISNHLYFYWYRQILGQKVEFLVSFYNNEISEKSEIFDDQFSVERPDGSNFTLKIRSTKLEDSAMYFCASSERWSEKLFFGSGTQLSVL.

CDR3 sequence: CASVSRGTDTQYF. CDR3 nucleotide sequence: TGTGCTAGTGTGAGTCGGGGTACAGATACGCAGTATTTT. This chain joins TRBV12-5 and TRBJ2-3; possibly TRBD2 for D (5 bases). From germline, CDR1 is LGHNT and CDR2 FRNRAP. The CDR3 has 13 amino acids. V was clipped by 7 bases and J by 3 bases, with 11 bases between them.

The chain is built from TRBV30 and TRBJ2-2; tentative D call: TRBD1 (6 bases). Trimming removed 3 bases from V and 0 bases from J, with 11 bases in between. The CDR3 sequence is 15 residues long. CDR1 is GTSNPN, CDR2 SVGIG, per germline (reference sequence). Here the CDR3 DNA reads TGTGCCTGGAGCTCAGGGGACCCGAACACCGGGGAGCTGTTTTTT. This translates into CAWSSGDPNTGELFF.

In DNA, the CDR3 is TGCGCCAGCAGCCAAGGGGGACTAGCGGGGGCCCAAGAGACCCAGTACTTC. Translation gives CASSQGGLAGAQETQYF. The chain links TRBV4-1 to TRBJ2-5; 14 nucleotides match TRBD2. V gave up 1 base and J gave up 1 base; unmatched junction bases: 2. The CDR3 is 17 amino acids. The germline CDR1 and CDR2 sequences are MGHRA and YSYEKL.

The chain combines TRBV4-3 with TRBJ2-1; D call uncertain. V shed 4 bases and J shed 9 bases, with 16 bases lying between them. The germline V gene encodes CDR1 LGHNA and CDR2 YSLEER. This CDR3 contains 14 residues. DNA for the CDR3: TGCGCCAGCAGCCGATACCCGGCGAGCAGTGAGCAGTTCTTC. It yields the protein CASSRYPASSEQFF.

The chain uses TRBV9 and TRBJ2-1; 12 nucleotides agree with TRBD1. V shed 4 bases and J 8 bases; nucleotides not matched to a gene: 4. CDR3 length: 14 amino acids. The germline V gene encodes CDR1 SGDLS and CDR2 YYNGEE. DNA of the CDR3: TGTGCCAGCAGCCGGGGACAGGGGGCTGATGAGCAGTTCTTC. Translation: CASSRGQGADEQFF. Drawing the rest from reference TRBV9 and TRBJ2-1, the complete variable domain is DSGVTQTPKHLITATGQRVTLRCSPRSGDLSVYWYQQSLDQGLQFLIQYYNGEERAKGNILERFSAQQFPDLHSELNLSSLELGDSALYFCASSRGQGADEQFFGPGTRLTVL.

This clone was seen only once. The chain links TRBV7-2 to TRBJ2-7, with a possible D match to TRBD1 (5 bases). The CDR3 sequence is 13 residues long. V was shortened by 3 bases and J by 6 bases, with 12 bases between the two germline ends. Germline V gives CDR1 SGHTA, CDR2 FQGNSA. CDR3 bases: TGTGCCAGCAGCTTGGCGCAGGGTGCCGAGCAGTACTTC. This translates into CASSLAQGAEQYF. The whole variable domain, filled in from reference TRBV7-2 and TRBJ2-7, reads GAGVSQSPSNKVTEKGKDVELRCDPISGHTALYWYRQSLGQGLEFLIYFQGNSAPDKSGLPSDRFSAERTGGSVSTLTIQRTQQEDSAVYLCASSLAQGAEQYFGPGTRLTVT.

This chain uses TRBV29-1 with TRBJ2-3, with D unresolved. The germline V gene has CDR1 SQVTM and CDR2 ANQGSEA. V was trimmed by 6 bases and J by 2 bases, leaving 9 bases between them. The CDR3 has 12 residues. The DNA for the CDR3 is TGCAGCGTCGCCCCTCTCACAGATACGCAGTATTTT. Protein product: CSVAPLTDTQYF.

J is TRBJ1-2 and V is TRBV9, with D unresolved. The CDR3 has 15 amino acids. CDR1 and CDR2 from the germline V gene are SGDLS and YYNGEE. Trimming took off 0 bases at V and 2 bases at J, with 11 bases between the two ends. DNA for the CDR3: TGTGCCAGCAGCGTAGATTACGGGCCAAACTATGGCTACACCTTC. This translates into CASSVDYGPNYGYTF. Together with reference TRBV9 and TRBJ1-2, the CDR3 gives the full variable domain: DSGVTQTPKHLITATGQRVTLRCSPRSGDLSVYWYQQSLDQGLQFLIQYYNGEERAKGNILERFSAQQFPDLHSELNLSSLELGDSALYFCASSVDYGPNYGYTFGSGTRLTVV.

CDR3 amino acids: CASSTDRRGNTEAFF. CDR3 in DNA: TGTGCCAGTAGTACGGACAGGCGGGGGAACACTGAAGCTTTCTTT. This sequence joins TRBV19 and TRBJ1-1; 7 positions agree with TRBD1. The CDR3 length is 15 residues. Germline CDR1 is LNHDA and CDR2 is SQIVND (reference sequence). The trim removed 4 bases at V and 1 base at J, leaving 6 bases unmatched.

This chain joins TRBV7-2 and TRBJ1-5; TRBD1 matches 8 bases. CDR1 and CDR2 (germline): SGHTA, FQGNSA. The CDR3 spans 14 residues. The V gene end was trimmed by 4 bases and the J gene end by 6 bases; junction bases not matched to a gene: 5. The DNA of the CDR3 is TGTGCCAGCAGCTCTGACAGGGGTGCTCAGCCCCAGCATTTT. This sequence encodes CASSSDRGAQPQHF.

The genes are TRBV7-8 and TRBJ2-5, with 12 bases lining up with TRBD2. Germline CDR1 and CDR2: SGHVS and FQNEAQ. V was clipped by 2 bases and J by 5 bases; unmatched bases: 0. This CDR3 comprises 14 residues. CDR3 protein: CASSLLAGGETQYF. DNA for the CDR3: TGTGCCAGCAGCTTACTAGCGGGAGGGGAGACCCAGTACTTC.

The rearrangement links TRBV7-3 to TRBJ2-1, with D possibly TRBD1 on 6 matching bases. The V end lost 5 bases, the J end lost 2 bases, and 10 bases lay between the germline ends. The CDR3 has 14 residues. Germline loops: CDR1 SGHTA, CDR2 FQGTGA. This chain's CDR3 is CASSSTGTYNEQFF. In nucleotides, the CDR3 is TGTGCCAGCAGCAGCACAGGGACCTACAATGAGCAGTTCTTC.

The rearrangement links TRBV18 to TRBJ2-5; the D gene is possibly TRBD1 (5 bases). CDR3 length: 16 amino acids. V lost 0 bases and J 1 base, leaving 12 bases between the germline ends. Germline V gene sequence: CDR1 KGHSH, CDR2 LQKENI. The CDR3 region has the DNA TGTGCCAGCTCACCACCGAGTCCAGGGCTCCAAGAGACCCAGTACTTC. It codes for CASSPPSPGLQETQYF.

This clone showed up just a few times. The chain joins TRBV7-6 to TRBJ2-5; tentative D call: TRBD2 (6 bases). The germline CDR1 and CDR2 sequences are SGHVS and FNYEAQ. Between the trimmed V and J ends, which lost 3 bases and 4 bases, there was a span of 9 bases. The length of the CDR3 is 13 residues. The CDR3 region is CASSLTRGETQYF. CDR3 bases: TGTGCCAGCAGCTTGACTAGGGGAGAGACCCAGTACTTC.